This T cell receptor (beta chain) was sequenced for a study of blood T cell repertoires in COVID-19. Using immunoSEQ multiplex PCR, the repertoire was profiled, and TCRdb retains in-frame clones only, with some absent. The table includes about 130,000 clones, roughly 85% detected once. This CDR3 has 14 amino acids. Trimming pared 4 bases from V and 1 base from J, leaving 10 bases between. Germline values: CDR1 SGHRS, CDR2 YFSETQ. This clonotype was obtained from a man older than 75 with active or convalescent COVID-19. The chain links TRBV5-1 to TRBJ2-3; TRBD2 might be the D (5 bases). Input material: peripheral blood. The DNA of the CDR3 is TGCGCCAGCAGCAGAGGGTTAGGCACAGATACGCAGTATTTT. Amino acid sequence: CASSRGLGTDTQYF.